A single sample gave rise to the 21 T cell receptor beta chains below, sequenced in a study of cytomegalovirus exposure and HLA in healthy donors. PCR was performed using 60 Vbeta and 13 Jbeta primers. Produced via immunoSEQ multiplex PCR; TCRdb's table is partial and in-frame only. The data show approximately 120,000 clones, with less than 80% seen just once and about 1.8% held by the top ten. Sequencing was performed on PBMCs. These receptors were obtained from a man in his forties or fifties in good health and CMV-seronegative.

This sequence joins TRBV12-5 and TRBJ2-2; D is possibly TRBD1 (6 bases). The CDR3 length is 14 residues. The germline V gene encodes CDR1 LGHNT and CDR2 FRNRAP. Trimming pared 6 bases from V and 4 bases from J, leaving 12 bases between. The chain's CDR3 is CASGLWDTTGELFF. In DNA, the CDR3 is TGTGCTAGTGGCCTCTGGGACACCACCGGGGAGCTGTTTTTT.

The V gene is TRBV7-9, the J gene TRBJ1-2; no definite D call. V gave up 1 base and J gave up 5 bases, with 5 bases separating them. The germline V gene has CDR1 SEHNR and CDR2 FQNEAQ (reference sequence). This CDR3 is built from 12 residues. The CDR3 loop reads CASSLGTYGYTF. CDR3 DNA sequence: TGTGCCAGCAGCTTAGGAACATATGGCTACACCTTC.

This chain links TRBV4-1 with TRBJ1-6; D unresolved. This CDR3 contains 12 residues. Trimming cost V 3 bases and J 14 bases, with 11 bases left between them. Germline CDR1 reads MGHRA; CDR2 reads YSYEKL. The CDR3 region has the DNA TGCGCCAGCAGCCAGATCCGGGAGACCCTCCACTTT. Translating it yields CASSQIRETLHF.

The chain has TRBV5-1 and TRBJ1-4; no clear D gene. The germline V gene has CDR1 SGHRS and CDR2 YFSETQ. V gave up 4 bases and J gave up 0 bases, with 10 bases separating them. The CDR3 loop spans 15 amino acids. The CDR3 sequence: CASSPQPATNEKLFF. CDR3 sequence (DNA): TGCGCCAGCAGCCCCCAACCGGCAACTAATGAAAAACTGTTTTTT.

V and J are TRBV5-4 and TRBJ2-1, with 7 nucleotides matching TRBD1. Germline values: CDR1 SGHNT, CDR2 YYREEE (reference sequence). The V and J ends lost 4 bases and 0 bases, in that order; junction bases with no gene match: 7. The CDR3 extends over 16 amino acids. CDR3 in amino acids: CASSKGTASSYNEQFF. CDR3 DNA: TGTGCCAGCAGCAAGGGGACAGCTAGCTCCTACAATGAGCAGTTCTTC.

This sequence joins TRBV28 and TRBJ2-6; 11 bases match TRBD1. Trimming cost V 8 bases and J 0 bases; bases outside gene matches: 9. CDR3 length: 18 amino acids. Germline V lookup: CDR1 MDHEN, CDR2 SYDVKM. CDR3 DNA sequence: TGTGCCAGCGGATACCCTGGGACAGGGGGCTCTGGGGCCAACGTCCTGACTTTC. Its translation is CASGYPGTGGSGANVLTF. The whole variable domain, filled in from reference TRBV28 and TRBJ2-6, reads DVKVTQSSRYLVKRTGEKVFLECVQDMDHENMFWYRQDPGLGLRLIYFSYDVKMKEKGDIPEGYSVSREKKERFSLILESASTNQTSMYLCASGYPGTGGSGANVLTFGAGSRLTVL.

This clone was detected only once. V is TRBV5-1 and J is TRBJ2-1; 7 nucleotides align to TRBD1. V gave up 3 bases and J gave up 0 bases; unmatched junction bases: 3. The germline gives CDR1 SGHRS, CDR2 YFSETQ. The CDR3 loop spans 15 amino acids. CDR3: CASSWDSGSYNEQFF. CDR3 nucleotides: TGCGCCAGCAGCTGGGACAGCGGCTCCTACAATGAGCAGTTCTTC.

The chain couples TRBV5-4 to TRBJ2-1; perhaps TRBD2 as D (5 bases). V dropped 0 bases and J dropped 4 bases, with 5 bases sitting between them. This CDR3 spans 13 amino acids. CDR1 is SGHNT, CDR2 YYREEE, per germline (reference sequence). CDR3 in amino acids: CASSLGGYNEQFF. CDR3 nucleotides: TGTGCCAGCAGCTTGGGCGGGTACAATGAGCAGTTCTTC. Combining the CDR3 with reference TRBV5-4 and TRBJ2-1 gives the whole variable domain ETGVTQSPTHLIKTRGQQVTLRCSSQSGHNTVSWYQQALGQGPQFIFQYYREEENGRGNFPPRFSGLQFPNYSSELNVNALELDDSALYLCASSLGGYNEQFFGPGTRLTVL.

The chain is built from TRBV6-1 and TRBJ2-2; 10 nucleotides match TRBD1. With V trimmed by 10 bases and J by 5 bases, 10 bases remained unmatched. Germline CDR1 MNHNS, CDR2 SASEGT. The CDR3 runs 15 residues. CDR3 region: CATSSRDRGTGELFF. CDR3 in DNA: TGTGCCACTTCCTCCCGGGACAGGGGAACCGGGGAGCTGTTTTTT.

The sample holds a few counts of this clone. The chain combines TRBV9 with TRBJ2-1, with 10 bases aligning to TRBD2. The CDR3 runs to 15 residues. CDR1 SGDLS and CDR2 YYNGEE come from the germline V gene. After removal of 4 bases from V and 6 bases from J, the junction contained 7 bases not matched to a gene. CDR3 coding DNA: TGTGCCAGCAGCCCCCCAGCGGGGGGGCTCAATGAGCAGTTCTTC. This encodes CASSPPAGGLNEQFF. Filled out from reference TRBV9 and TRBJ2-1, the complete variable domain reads DSGVTQTPKHLITATGQRVTLRCSPRSGDLSVYWYQQSLDQGLQFLIQYYNGEERAKGNILERFSAQQFPDLHSELNLSSLELGDSALYFCASSPPAGGLNEQFFGPGTRLTVL.

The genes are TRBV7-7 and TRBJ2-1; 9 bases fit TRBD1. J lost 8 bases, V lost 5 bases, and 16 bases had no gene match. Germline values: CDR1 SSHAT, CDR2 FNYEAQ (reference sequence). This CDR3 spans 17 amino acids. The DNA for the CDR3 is TGTGCCAGCAGCCCGATAGCGTGGGACAGGGAGACAGATGAGCAGTTCTTC. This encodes CASSPIAWDRETDEQFF. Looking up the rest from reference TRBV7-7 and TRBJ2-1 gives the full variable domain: GAGVSQSPRYKVTKRGQDVTLRCDPISSHATLYWYQQALGQGPEFLTYFNYEAQPDKSGLPSDRFSAERPEGSISTLTIQRTEQRDSAMYRCASSPIAWDRETDEQFFGPGTRLTVL.

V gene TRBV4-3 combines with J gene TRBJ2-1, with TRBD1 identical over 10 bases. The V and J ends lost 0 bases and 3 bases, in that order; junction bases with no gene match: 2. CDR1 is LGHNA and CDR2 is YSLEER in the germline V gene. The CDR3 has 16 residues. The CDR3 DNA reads TGCGCCAGCAGCCAAGACCGGGACAGGGGCTACAATGAGCAGTTCTTC. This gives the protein CASSQDRDRGYNEQFF.

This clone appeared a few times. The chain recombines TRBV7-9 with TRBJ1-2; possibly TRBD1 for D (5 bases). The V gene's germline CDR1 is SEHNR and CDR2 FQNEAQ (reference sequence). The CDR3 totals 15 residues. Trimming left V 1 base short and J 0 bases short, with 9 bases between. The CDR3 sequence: CASSLVQAANYGYTF. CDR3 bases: TGTGCCAGCAGCTTAGTACAGGCAGCTAACTATGGCTACACCTTC.

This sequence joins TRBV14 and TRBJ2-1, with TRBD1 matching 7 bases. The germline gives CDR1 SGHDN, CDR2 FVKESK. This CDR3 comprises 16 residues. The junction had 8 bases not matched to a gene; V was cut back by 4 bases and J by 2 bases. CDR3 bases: TGTGCCAGCAGCCGGGGGACAGACCCTGCCTACAATGAGCAGTTCTTC. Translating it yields CASSRGTDPAYNEQFF. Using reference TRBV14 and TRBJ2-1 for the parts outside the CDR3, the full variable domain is EAGVTQFPSHSVIEKGQTVTLRCDPISGHDNLYWYRRVMGKEIKFLLHFVKESKQDESGMPNNRFLAERTGGTYSTLKVQPAELEDSGVYFCASSRGTDPAYNEQFFGPGTRLTVL.

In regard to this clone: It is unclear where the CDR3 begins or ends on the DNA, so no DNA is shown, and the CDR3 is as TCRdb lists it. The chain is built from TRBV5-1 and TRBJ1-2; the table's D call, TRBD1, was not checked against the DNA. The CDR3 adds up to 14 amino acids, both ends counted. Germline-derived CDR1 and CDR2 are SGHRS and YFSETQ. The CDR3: CASSSSGQGEGYTF.

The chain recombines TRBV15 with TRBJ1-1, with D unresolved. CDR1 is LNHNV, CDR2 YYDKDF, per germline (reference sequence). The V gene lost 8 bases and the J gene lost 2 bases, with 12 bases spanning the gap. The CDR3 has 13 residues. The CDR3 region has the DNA TGTGCCACCGCTTTTGACACAAACACTGAAGCTTTCTTT. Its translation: CATAFDTNTEAFF.

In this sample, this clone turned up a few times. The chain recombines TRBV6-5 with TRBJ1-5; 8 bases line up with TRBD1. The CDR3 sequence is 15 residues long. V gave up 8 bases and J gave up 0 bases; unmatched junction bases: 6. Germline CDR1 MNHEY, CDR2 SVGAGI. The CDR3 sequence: CASGTGSYSNQPQHF. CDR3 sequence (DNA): TGTGCCAGCGGGACAGGTTCTTATAGCAATCAGCCCCAGCATTTT.

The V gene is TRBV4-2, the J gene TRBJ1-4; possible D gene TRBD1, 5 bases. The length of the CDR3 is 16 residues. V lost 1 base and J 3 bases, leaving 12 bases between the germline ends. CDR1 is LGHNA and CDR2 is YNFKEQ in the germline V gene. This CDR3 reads CASSQGGGTSNEKLFF. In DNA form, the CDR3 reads TGTGCCAGCAGCCAAGGGGGAGGGACCTCTAATGAAAAACTGTTTTTT.

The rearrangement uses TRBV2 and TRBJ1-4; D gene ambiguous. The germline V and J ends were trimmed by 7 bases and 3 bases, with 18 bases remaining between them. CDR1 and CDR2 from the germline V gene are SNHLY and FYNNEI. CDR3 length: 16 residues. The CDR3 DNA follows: TGTGCCAGCATTCGGCGAGGTATTGGTGCTAATGAAAAACTGTTTTTT. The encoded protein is CASIRRGIGANEKLFF.

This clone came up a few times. In DNA form, the CDR3 reads TGCGCCAGCAGCCTTCGACACGACTCTGGAAACACCATATATTTT. This gives the protein CASSLRHDSGNTIYF. V and J are TRBV4-1 and TRBJ1-3, with D unclear. This CDR3 has 15 amino acids. Germline V CDR1 and CDR2: MGHRA, YSYEKL. Between the trimmed V and J ends, which lost 4 bases and 0 bases, there was a span of 10 bases.

CDR3 protein: CASRRRSGEETQYF. In DNA form, the CDR3 reads TGCGCCAGCCGCCGGAGGAGCGGGGAAGAGACCCAGTACTTC. The genes are TRBV5-1 and TRBJ2-5; 7 bases fit TRBD2. This CDR3 region has 14 residues. From germline, CDR1 is SGHRS and CDR2 YFSETQ. J lost 3 bases, V lost 7 bases, and 9 bases had no gene match.